Listed below are T cell receptor beta chains from one sample, sequenced in a study of T cells expressing NK-cell markers. From its re-call of the 5' RACE reads, TCRdb lists each CDR3 protein once, without DNA. Seen in this sample are roughly 280,000 distinct CDR3 sequences; the ten most common clones hold under 0.5%. Sequencing was performed on blood T cells: a sorted CD56 or NKG2C T cell subset, CD4+ or CD8+ T cells, or bulk PBMC T cells (not recorded which). Every receptor here comes from a man younger than 30 in good health. Each CDR3 is given with its conserved first and last residue.

v_call	j_call	cdr3_aa
TRBV6-4	TRBJ1-5	CASSAEGGADQPQHF
TRBV19	TRBJ1-5	CASSIPYRTGQGNQPQHF
TRBV6-6	TRBJ1-1	CASTGSGTGDTEAFF
TRBV6-1	TRBJ2-1	CASSPGQTAYNEQFF
TRBV7-2	TRBJ2-3	CASSSNGGRDTQYF
TRBV3-1	TRBJ1-2	CASSRARTGGGYTF
TRBV6-1	TRBJ2-3	CASSVRFLAGGPQNADTQYF
TRBV27	TRBJ2-1	CASRTSGTPSREQFF
TRBV12-3/TRBV12-4	TRBJ1-2	CASSLSPQGILSGYTF
TRBV20-1	TRBJ1-1	CSAPRKQGANTEAFF
TRBV5-6	TRBJ2-6	CASSFSGTGAGANVLTF
TRBV30	TRBJ2-5	CAWRRRDISPRETQYF
TRBV20-1	TRBJ2-3	CTARRDTDTQCF